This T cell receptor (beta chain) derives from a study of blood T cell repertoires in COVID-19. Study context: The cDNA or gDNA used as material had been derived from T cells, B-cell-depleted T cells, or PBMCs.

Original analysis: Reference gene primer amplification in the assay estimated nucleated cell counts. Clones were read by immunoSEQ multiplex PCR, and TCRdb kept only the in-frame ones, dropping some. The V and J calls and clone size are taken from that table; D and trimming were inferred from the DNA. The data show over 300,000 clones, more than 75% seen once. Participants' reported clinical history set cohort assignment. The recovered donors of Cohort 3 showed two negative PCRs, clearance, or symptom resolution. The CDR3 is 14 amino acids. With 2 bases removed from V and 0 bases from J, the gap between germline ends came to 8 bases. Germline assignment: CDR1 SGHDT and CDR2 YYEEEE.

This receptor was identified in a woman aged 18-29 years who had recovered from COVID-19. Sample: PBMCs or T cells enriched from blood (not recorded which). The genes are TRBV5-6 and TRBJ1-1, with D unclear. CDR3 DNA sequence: TGTGCCAGCAGCTTCCCGACTGTGAACACTGAAGCTTTCTTT. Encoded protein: CASSFPTVNTEAFF.